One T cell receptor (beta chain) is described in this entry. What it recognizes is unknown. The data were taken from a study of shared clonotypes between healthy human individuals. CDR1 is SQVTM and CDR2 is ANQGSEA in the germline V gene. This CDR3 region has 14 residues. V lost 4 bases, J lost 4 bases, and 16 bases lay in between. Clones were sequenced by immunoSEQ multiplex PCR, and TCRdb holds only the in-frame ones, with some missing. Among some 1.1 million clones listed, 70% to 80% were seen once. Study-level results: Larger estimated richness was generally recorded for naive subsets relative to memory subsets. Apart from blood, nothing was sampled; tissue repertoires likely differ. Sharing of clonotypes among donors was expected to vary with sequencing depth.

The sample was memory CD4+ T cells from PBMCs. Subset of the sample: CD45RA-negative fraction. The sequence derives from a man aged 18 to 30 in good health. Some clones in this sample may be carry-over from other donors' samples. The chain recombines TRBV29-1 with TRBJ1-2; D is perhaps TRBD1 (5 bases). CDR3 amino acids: CSVVTPGEGYGYTF. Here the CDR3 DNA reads TGCAGCGTTGTAACACCGGGGGAAGGCTATGGCTACACCTTC.